This T cell receptor (beta chain) was identified in a study of blood T cell repertoires in COVID-19. Study information: From the United States, Italy and Spain came samples of acute and convalescent COVID-19. Sources were T cells, B-cell-depleted T cells, or PBMCs; the material itself was cDNA or gDNA.

Germline V gene data show CDR1 as SEHNR and CDR2 as FQNEAQ (reference sequence). The CDR3 contains 15 residues. With 6 bases clipped from V and 3 bases from J, the junction kept 4 bases outside the gene matches. Per the original data handling: Scientists estimated how many nucleated cells there were by amplifying reference gene primers. Here immunoSEQ multiplex PCR was the method, and the copy in TCRdb shows in-frame clones only, minus some. V, J and clone size are taken as reported in that table, and D and trimming were inferred from the DNA itself. Of approximately 130,000 clones listed, 84% are singletons.

This sequence was found in a human donor in a cohort sampled during active COVID-19. Material for sequencing was peripheral blood. V is TRBV7-9 and J is TRBJ2-3, with 12 nucleotides matching TRBD2. CDR3: CASSLAGGQTDTQYF. Written as DNA, the CDR3 is TGTGCCAGCAGTCTAGCGGGGGGGCAGACAGATACGCAGTATTTT.